One and the same sample provided the 32 T cell receptor beta chains below, sequenced in a study of T-cell memory formation after mild COVID-19. TCRdb independently ran MiXCR on the 5' RACE reads; one entry per CDR3 protein. Here the sample spans 50,000 to 70,000 distinct CDR3 sequences, more than 10% being singletons. What was sequenced was PBMCs or a T cell subset sorted from them (not recorded which). Receptors were obtained from a man aged 18 to 29 who had mild COVID-19 (a few samples of this study predate the infection). Cell type and time point are not known.

The gene calls are TRBV6-6 and TRBJ2-6, with D perhaps given as TRBD1 or TRBD2 (5 bases each). Germline values: CDR1 MNHNY, CDR2 SVGAGI (reference sequence). This CDR3 is 15 amino acids long. V shed 2 bases and J shed 0 bases, with 5 bases lying between them. CDR3 DNA sequence: TGTGCCAGCAGTTACGGGGGCTCTGGGGCCAACGTCCTGACTTTC. The encoded protein is CASSYGGSGANVLTF.

J is TRBJ1-4 and V is TRBV6-6; D is unclear. Germline lookup yields CDR1 MNHNY and CDR2 SVGAGI (reference sequence). V lost 0 bases, J lost 5 bases, and 1 base lay in between. CDR3 length: 12 residues. CDR3 in DNA: TGTGCCAGCAGTTACTCGAATGAAAAACTGTTTTTT. Translated: CASSYSNEKLFF.

V gene TRBV30 combines with J gene TRBJ2-5; D is possibly TRBD2 (7 bases). V lost 4 bases and J 7 bases, leaving 13 bases between the germline ends. The germline CDR1 and CDR2 sequences are GTSNPN and SVGIG (reference sequence). This CDR3 region has 12 residues. The CDR3, as DNA: TGTGCCTGGACAGGGGAGGGCGGGACCCAGTACTTC. Its protein product is CAWTGEGGTQYF.

This clonotype occurred a few times. The chain's CDR3 is CASSFSGFVGFDEQFF. The CDR3 coding sequence is TGTGCCAGCAGTTTCAGTGGATTCGTGGGTTTCGATGAGCAGTTCTTC. The J gene is TRBJ2-1, the V gene TRBV28; D gene uncertain. The V end lost 3 bases, the J end lost 8 bases, and 20 bases lay between the germline ends. The CDR3 has 16 amino acids. Germline assignment: CDR1 MDHEN and CDR2 SYDVKM.

In its sample, this clonotype was seen a few times. The CDR3 loop reads CASSYLDTQYF. The CDR3 coding sequence is TGTGCCAGCAGCTATTTAGATACGCAGTATTTT. This chain links TRBV7-2 with TRBJ2-3, with D uncertain. Germline V CDR1 and CDR2: SGHTA, FQGNSA. The CDR3 length is 11 residues. V was clipped by 4 bases and J by 5 bases, with 4 bases between them.

The rearrangement uses TRBV20-1 and TRBJ2-1; 15 bases are shared with TRBD2. The V and J ends lost 6 bases and 9 bases, in that order; junction bases with no gene match: 9. This CDR3 spans 15 amino acids. Germline assignment: CDR1 DFQATT and CDR2 SNEGSKA (reference sequence). CDR3 amino acids: CSADWTSGGAGEQFF. The CDR3 DNA reads as TGCAGTGCGGACTGGACTAGCGGGGGGGCTGGTGAGCAGTTCTTC.

This clonotype appeared a few times. J is TRBJ2-7 and V is TRBV4-1; no clear D gene. The CDR3 has 15 amino acids. The germline gives CDR1 MGHRA, CDR2 YSYEKL. Trimming removed 4 bases from V and 2 bases from J, with 15 bases in between. The CDR3 sequence: CASSRAPTRTYEQYV. CDR3 coding DNA: TGCGCCAGCAGCCGAGCCCCGACACGGACCTACGAGCAGTACGTC.

V gene TRBV10-3 combines with J gene TRBJ1-1; TRBD1 matches at 7 bases. Germline values: CDR1 ENHRY, CDR2 SYGVKD. V shed 6 bases, J shed 4 bases, and the junction held 8 bases outside the gene matches. The CDR3 sequence is 14 residues long. This chain's CDR3 is CAIRSTGMATEAFF. The CDR3 DNA is TGTGCCATCAGATCGACAGGGATGGCCACTGAAGCTTTCTTT.

Only a few counts were recorded for this clonotype. CDR3 sequence: CASSSREVMNTEAFF. The CDR3 DNA reads as TGTGCCAGCAGCTCCCGGGAGGTCATGAACACTGAAGCTTTCTTT. The chain couples TRBV7-9 to TRBJ1-1; D uncertain. The CDR3 is 15 amino acids. Per the germline V gene, CDR1 is SEHNR and CDR2 is FQNEAQ (reference sequence). V lost 4 bases, J lost 0 bases, and 12 bases lay in between.

This clonotype was seen only a few times. V is TRBV20-1 and J is TRBJ2-4; TRBD2 matches at 11 bases. V shed 0 bases, J shed 8 bases, and the junction held 3 bases outside the gene matches. Germline CDR1 is DFQATT and CDR2 is SNEGSKA (reference sequence). The CDR3 extends over 14 amino acids. DNA of the CDR3: TGCAGTGCTAGAGATCTAGCGGGGGGTCACATTCAGTACTTC. Amino acids: CSARDLAGGHIQYF.

There are a few counts of this clonotype. The chain joins TRBV7-8 to TRBJ1-1, with D perhaps TRBD1 (5 bases). The germline V gene has CDR1 SGHVS and CDR2 FQNEAQ. The CDR3 spans 15 residues. The V end lost 1 base, the J end lost 2 bases, and 11 bases lay between the germline ends. This chain's CDR3 is CASSLVGTGNTEAFF. In DNA, the CDR3 is TGTGCCAGCAGCTTAGTTGGGACCGGCAACACTGAAGCTTTCTTT.

This clonotype was seen a few times. The chain has TRBV12-3 or TRBV12-4 and TRBJ1-1; D gene uncertain. Trimming took off 3 bases at V and 0 bases at J, with 23 bases between the two ends. This CDR3 has 19 residues. Here the CDR3 reads CASSFSGRPSVFMNTEAFF. Here the CDR3 DNA reads TGTGCCAGCAGTTTCAGCGGCCGTCCTTCAGTATTCATGAACACTGAAGCTTTCTTT.

By sample fraction, this clonotype is medium-sized. The V call is TRBV18, the J call TRBJ2-3, with 9 bases fitting TRBD1. With 5 bases clipped from V and 0 bases from J, the junction kept 6 bases outside the gene matches. Germline V lookup: CDR1 KGHSH, CDR2 LQKENI. The CDR3 totals 16 residues. The CDR3, as DNA: TGTGCCAGCTCAGCACAGGGGGCGGATAGCACAGATACGCAGTATTTT. As protein: CASSAQGADSTDTQYF.

This clonotype was seen many times. V gene TRBV20-1 combines with J gene TRBJ2-3; 7 positions match TRBD1. The CDR3 loop spans 13 amino acids. CDR1 is DFQATT and CDR2 is SNEGSKA in the germline V gene (reference sequence). The V segment lost 4 bases and the J segment 1 base; nucleotides outside the gene matches: 2. Written as DNA, the CDR3 is TGCAGTGCTACCGGACAGGGCACAGATACGCAGTATTTT. This translates into CSATGQGTDTQYF.

This clonotype was observed many times. This chain joins TRBV7-6 and TRBJ2-1; D ambiguous. The CDR3 contains 15 residues. Germline CDR1 and CDR2: SGHVS and FNYEAQ. The V and J ends lost 0 bases and 2 bases respectively, with 8 bases between them. CDR3 protein: CASSLALVPYNEQFF. CDR3 sequence (DNA): TGTGCCAGCAGCTTAGCGTTGGTTCCCTACAATGAGCAGTTCTTC.

V is TRBV3-1 and J is TRBJ2-7; TRBD1 matches 11 bases. The CDR3 spans 15 residues. Germline-derived CDR1 and CDR2 are LGHDT and YNNKEL (reference sequence). Trimming cost V 5 bases and J 11 bases; bases outside gene matches: 14. CDR3 sequence: CASSRTHTGQGAEYF. The DNA for the CDR3 is TGTGCCAGCAGCAGAACCCACACAGGACAGGGGGCGGAGTACTTC.

This clonotype was observed a handful of times. The chain uses TRBV25-1 and TRBJ2-1, with D possibly being TRBD1 (6 bases). In germline, CDR1 is MGHDK, CDR2 SYGVNS. Trimming removed 2 bases at V and 4 bases at J, with 9 bases between. This CDR3 is 14 amino acids long. The CDR3: CASSEGGPYNEQFF. Written as DNA, the CDR3 is TGTGCCAGCAGTGAAGGGGGCCCGTACAATGAGCAGTTCTTC.

The gene calls are TRBV20-1 and TRBJ2-7; a possible D gene is TRBD1 (6 bases). CDR3 length: 17 residues. V lost 6 bases, J lost 0 bases, and 24 bases lay in between. From germline, CDR1 is DFQATT and CDR2 SNEGSKA (reference sequence). The CDR3 here is CSAKQGPSRWSSYEQYF. In DNA form, the CDR3 reads TGCAGTGCGAAACAGGGACCGTCCCGTTGGAGCTCCTACGAGCAGTACTTC.

This clonotype showed up just a few times. This rearrangement joins TRBV7-9 to TRBJ2-1; D gene uncertain. Trimming took 7 bases from V and 5 from J, leaving 15 bases between them. The CDR3 consists of 14 residues. Germline CDR1 SEHNR, CDR2 FQNEAQ (reference sequence). The CDR3 sequence: CASIRSGGNNEQFF. CDR3 DNA sequence: TGTGCCAGCATTCGAAGTGGCGGAAACAATGAGCAGTTCTTC. The full variable domain, rest sourced from reference TRBV7-9 and TRBJ2-1, is DTGVSQNPRHKITKRGQNVTFRCDPISEHNRLYWYRQTLGQGPEFLTYFQNEAQLEKSRLLSDRFSAERPKGSFSTLEIQRTEQGDSAMYLCASIRSGGNNEQFFGPGTRLTVL.

The chain joins TRBV2 to TRBJ1-2, with 8 nucleotides matching TRBD1. J gave up 7 bases and V 7 bases, and 8 bases lay outside the gene matches. Germline assignment: CDR1 SNHLY and CDR2 FYNNEI. The CDR3 contains 13 residues. This chain's CDR3 is CASTGQGIGGYTF. The CDR3 region has the DNA TGTGCCAGCACCGGACAGGGTATTGGTGGCTACACCTTC.

The chain couples TRBV10-3 to TRBJ1-5, with 7 bases fitting TRBD1. V lost 5 bases, J lost 5 bases, and 0 bases stayed unmatched. Germline-derived CDR1 and CDR2 are ENHRY and SYGVKD. This CDR3 has 12 residues. The CDR3 spells CAISQGDQPQHF. As DNA, the CDR3 is TGTGCCATCAGTCAGGGGGATCAGCCCCAGCATTTT.

This clonotype was picked up a small number of times. A junction boundary mismatches the germline segment, possibly from a read error. This chain connects TRBV15 to TRBJ1-2; D not certain. Germline assignment: CDR1 LNHNV and CDR2 YYDKDF (reference sequence). This CDR3 is 14 amino acids long. CDR3 protein: CATSRGGTGYGYTF. CDR3 bases: TGTGCCACCAGCAGAGGCGGAACGGGCTATGGCTACACCTTT. Full variable domain (remainder filled in from reference TRBV15 and TRBJ1-2): DAMVIQNPRYQVTQFGKPVTLSCSQTLNHNVMYWYQQKSSQAPKLLFHYYDKDFNNEADTPDNFQSRRPNTSFCFLDIRSPGLGDTAMYLCATSRGGTGYGYTFGSGTRLTVV.

The chain has TRBV29-1 and TRBJ2-5, with 9 bases that match TRBD2. V shed 7 bases, J shed 1 base, and the junction held 10 bases outside the gene matches. In germline, CDR1 is SQVTM, CDR2 ANQGSEA. The CDR3 runs 15 residues. CDR3 nucleotide sequence: TGCAGCGCTAATCCGGCTAGCGGGACCCAAGAGACCCAGTACTTC. This sequence encodes CSANPASGTQETQYF.

This chain's CDR3 is CASSLVPRGQKLFF. The CDR3 bases are TGTGCCAGCAGCTTAGTCCCGAGGGGGCAAAAACTGTTTTTT. V and J are TRBV5-5 and TRBJ1-4, with 7 positions matching TRBD1. CDR1 SGHKS and CDR2 YYEKEE come from the germline V gene (reference sequence). This CDR3 has 14 residues. The J segment lost 9 bases and the V segment lost 2 bases, leaving 7 bases of the junction unmatched.

J is TRBJ2-4 and V is TRBV12-3 or TRBV12-4; no reliable D call. The CDR3 is 13 amino acids. V gave up 1 base and J gave up 6 bases, with 7 bases separating them. The CDR3 region has the DNA TGTGCCAGCAGTTTAGGCATGAGAAACATTCAGTACTTC. Protein sequence: CASSLGMRNIQYF.

The chain couples TRBV5-6 to TRBJ1-2; possibly TRBD1 for D (6 bases). Between the trimmed V and J ends, which lost 1 base and 4 bases, there was a span of 14 bases. Germline V CDR1 and CDR2: SGHDT, YYEEEE. The CDR3 is 15 residues long. The CDR3 spells CASSLRSGVSYGYTF. The CDR3, as DNA: TGTGCCAGCAGCTTGAGGTCAGGGGTTTCCTATGGCTACACCTTC.

This clonotype showed up many times. The chain uses TRBV29-1 and TRBJ2-3; 14 bases align to TRBD2. V lost 6 bases to trimming and J lost 0 bases; unmatched junction nucleotides: 8. The CDR3 consists of 17 residues. In germline, CDR1 is SQVTM, CDR2 ANQGSEA. The DNA of the CDR3 is TGCAGCGTGTGGGGACTAGCGGGGGCTACTAGCACAGATACGCAGTATTTT. Amino acids: CSVWGLAGATSTDTQYF.

V and J are TRBV6-5 and TRBJ2-7; 7 nucleotides agree with TRBD2. Germline CDR1 MNHEY, CDR2 SVGAGI. With V trimmed by 6 bases and J by 6 bases, 8 bases remained unmatched. The CDR3 has 13 amino acids. CDR3 DNA: TGTGCCAGCAGCCTAAGCGGGGAGATCGAGCAGTACTTC. The encoded protein is CASSLSGEIEQYF.

This clonotype was counted a few times. The chain is built from TRBV7-9 and TRBJ2-1; D possibly uses TRBD1 or TRBD2 (7 bases each). Trimming removed 5 bases from V and 4 bases from J, with 15 bases in between. Germline lookup yields CDR1 SEHNR and CDR2 FQNEAQ (reference sequence). CDR3 size: 15 residues. The CDR3 DNA is TGTGCCAGCAGCCCAGGGGGGGACCCATACAATGAGCAGTTCTTC. It specifies CASSPGGDPYNEQFF.

This clonotype has just a few counts. The rearrangement links TRBV24-1 to TRBJ2-5; D unclear. This CDR3 has 13 residues. Trimming cost V 4 bases and J 4 bases, with 9 bases left between them. In germline, CDR1 is KGHDR, CDR2 SFDVKD. CDR3 nucleotide sequence: TGTGCCACCAGTGACGCCAGCGTAGAGACCCAGTACTTC. Its translation is CATSDASVETQYF.

V usage is TRBV5-1 and J usage is TRBJ2-2, with TRBD2 identical over 7 bases. V dropped 4 bases and J dropped 0; count of bases not matched to a gene: 3. The germline CDR1 and CDR2 sequences are SGHRS and YFSETQ. The CDR3 length is 15 residues. CDR3 sequence: CASSRGDANTGELFF. DNA for the CDR3: TGCGCCAGCAGCCGGGGGGACGCGAACACCGGGGAGCTGTTTTTT.

This chain joins TRBV5-1 and TRBJ1-4, with D unclear. The germline CDR1 and CDR2 sequences are SGHRS and YFSETQ. The CDR3 covers 13 residues. The ends were cut back, 4 bases at V and 3 bases at J, with 7 bases in the middle. The CDR3 sequence: CASSREANEKLFF. As DNA, the CDR3 is TGCGCCAGCAGCAGAGAGGCTAATGAAAAACTGTTTTTT.